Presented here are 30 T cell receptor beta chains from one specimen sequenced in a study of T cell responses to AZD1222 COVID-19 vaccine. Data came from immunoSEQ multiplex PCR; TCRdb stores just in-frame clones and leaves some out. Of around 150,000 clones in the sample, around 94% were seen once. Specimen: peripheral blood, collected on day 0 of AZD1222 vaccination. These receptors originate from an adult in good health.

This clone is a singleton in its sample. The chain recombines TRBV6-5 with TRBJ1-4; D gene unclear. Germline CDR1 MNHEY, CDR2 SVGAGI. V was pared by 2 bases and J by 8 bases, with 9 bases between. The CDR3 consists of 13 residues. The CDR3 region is CASSYRTGEKLFF. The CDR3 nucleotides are TGTGCCAGCAGTTACAGAACTGGCGAAAAACTGTTTTTT.

The CDR3 nucleotides read TGTGCCAGCAGTTACGAAAGGGGCAATGGCTACACCTTC. Translation gives CASSYERGNGYTF. This chain uses TRBV6-5 with TRBJ1-2; TRBD1 might be the D (5 bases). The CDR3 sequence is 13 residues long. The V end lost 2 bases, the J end lost 6 bases, and 10 bases lay between the germline ends. Germline V lookup: CDR1 MNHEY, CDR2 SVGAGI.

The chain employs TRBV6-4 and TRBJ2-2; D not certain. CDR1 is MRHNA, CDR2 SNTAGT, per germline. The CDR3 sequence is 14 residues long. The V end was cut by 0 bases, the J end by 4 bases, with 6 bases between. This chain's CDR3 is CASSDSPFTGELFF. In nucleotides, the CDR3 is TGTGCCAGCAGTGACTCCCCATTCACCGGGGAGCTGTTTTTT.

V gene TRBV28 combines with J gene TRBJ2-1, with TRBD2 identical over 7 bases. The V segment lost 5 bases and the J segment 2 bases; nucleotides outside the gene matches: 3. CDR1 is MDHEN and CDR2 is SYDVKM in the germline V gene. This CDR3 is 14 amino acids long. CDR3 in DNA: TGTGCCAGCAGTCTCGGGACTACCTACAATGAGCAGTTCTTC. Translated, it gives CASSLGTTYNEQFF.

CDR3 sequence reads: CASGGGYTIYF. The CDR3 DNA reads TGTGCCAGTGGGGGAGGGTACACCATATATTTT. The J gene is TRBJ1-3, the V gene TRBV19; the D gene is possibly TRBD1 (5 bases). Germline CDR1 LNHDA, CDR2 SQIVND (reference sequence). Trimming stripped 8 bases from V and 8 bases from J, with 10 bases between. This CDR3 contains 11 residues.

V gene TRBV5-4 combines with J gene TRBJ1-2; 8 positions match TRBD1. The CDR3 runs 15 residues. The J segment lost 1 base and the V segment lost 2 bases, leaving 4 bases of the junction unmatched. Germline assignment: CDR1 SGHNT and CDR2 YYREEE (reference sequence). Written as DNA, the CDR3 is TGTGCCAGCAGCTTTGGGACAGGAGATAACTATGGCTACACCTTC. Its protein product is CASSFGTGDNYGYTF.

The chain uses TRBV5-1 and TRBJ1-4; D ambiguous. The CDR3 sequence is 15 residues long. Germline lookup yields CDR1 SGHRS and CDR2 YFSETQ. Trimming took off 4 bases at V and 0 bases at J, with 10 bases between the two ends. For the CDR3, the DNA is TGCGCCAGCAGCCCAGGTTCAGCAACTAATGAAAAACTGTTTTTT. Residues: CASSPGSATNEKLFF.

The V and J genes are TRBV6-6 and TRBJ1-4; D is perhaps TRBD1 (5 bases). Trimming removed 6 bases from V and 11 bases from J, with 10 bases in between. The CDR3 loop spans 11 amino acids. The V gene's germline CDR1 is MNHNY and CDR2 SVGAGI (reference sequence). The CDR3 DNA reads TGTGCCAGCAGCCACCGGGACAAACTGTTTTTT. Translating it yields CASSHRDKLFF.

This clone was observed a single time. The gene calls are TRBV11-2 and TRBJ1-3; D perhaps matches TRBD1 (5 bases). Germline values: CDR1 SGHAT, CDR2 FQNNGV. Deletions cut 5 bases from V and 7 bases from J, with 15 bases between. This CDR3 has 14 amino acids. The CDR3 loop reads CASSLTGQGNTIYF. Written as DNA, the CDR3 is TGTGCCAGCAGCCTTACGGGGCAGGGTAACACCATATATTTT.

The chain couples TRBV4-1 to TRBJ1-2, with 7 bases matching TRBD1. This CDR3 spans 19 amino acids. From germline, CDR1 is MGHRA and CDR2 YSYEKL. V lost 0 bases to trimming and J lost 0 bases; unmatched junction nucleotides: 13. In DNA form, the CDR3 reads TGCGCCAGCAGCCAAGATCCCCTCCCAGACAGGGCCACTAACTATGGCTACACCTTC. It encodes CASSQDPLPDRATNYGYTF.

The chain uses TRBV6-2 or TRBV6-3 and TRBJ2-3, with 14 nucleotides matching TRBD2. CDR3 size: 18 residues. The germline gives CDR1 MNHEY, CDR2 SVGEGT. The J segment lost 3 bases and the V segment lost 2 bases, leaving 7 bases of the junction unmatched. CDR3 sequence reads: CASSYVGLAGAGTDTQYF. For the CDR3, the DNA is TGTGCCAGCAGTTACGTGGGACTAGCGGGAGCAGGTACAGATACGCAGTATTTT.

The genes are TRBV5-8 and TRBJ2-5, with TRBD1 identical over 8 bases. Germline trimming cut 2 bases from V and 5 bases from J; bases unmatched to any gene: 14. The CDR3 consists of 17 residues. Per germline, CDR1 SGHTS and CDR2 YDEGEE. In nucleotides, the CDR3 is TGTGCCAGCAGCTTTGATCTGACAGGGGTCGCCACCGAGACCCAGTACTTC. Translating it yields CASSFDLTGVATETQYF.

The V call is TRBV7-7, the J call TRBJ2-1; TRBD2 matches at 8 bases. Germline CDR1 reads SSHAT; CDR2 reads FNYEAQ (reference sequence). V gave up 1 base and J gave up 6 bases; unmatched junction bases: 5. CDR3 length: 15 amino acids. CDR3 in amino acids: CASSLVAGGINEQFF. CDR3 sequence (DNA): TGTGCCAGCAGCTTAGTTGCGGGAGGAATCAATGAGCAGTTCTTC.

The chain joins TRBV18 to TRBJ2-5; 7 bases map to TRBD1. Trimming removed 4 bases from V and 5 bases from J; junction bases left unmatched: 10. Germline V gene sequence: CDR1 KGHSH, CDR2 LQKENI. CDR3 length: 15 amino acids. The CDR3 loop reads CASSQGQPQRETQYF. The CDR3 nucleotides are TGTGCCAGCTCACAGGGACAGCCTCAGAGGGAGACCCAGTACTTC. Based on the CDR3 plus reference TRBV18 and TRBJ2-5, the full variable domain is NAGVMQNPRHLVRRRGQEARLRCSPMKGHSHVYWYRQLPEEGLKFMVYLQKENIIDESGMPKERFSAEFPKEGPSILRIQQVVRGDSAAYFCASSQGQPQRETQYFGPGTRLLVL.

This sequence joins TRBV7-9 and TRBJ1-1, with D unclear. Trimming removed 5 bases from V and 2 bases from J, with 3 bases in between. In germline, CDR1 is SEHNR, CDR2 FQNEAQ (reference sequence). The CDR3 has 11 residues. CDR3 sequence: CASSRNTEAFF. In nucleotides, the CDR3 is TGTGCCAGCAGCCGTAACACTGAAGCTTTCTTT.

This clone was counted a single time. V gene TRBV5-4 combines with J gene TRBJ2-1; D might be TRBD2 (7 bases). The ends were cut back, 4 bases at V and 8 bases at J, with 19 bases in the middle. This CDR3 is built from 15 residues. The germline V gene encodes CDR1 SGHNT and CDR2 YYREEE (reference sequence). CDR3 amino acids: CASSRGGGFWDEQFF. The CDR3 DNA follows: TGTGCCAGCAGCCGAGGGGGGGGGTTCTGGGATGAGCAGTTCTTC.

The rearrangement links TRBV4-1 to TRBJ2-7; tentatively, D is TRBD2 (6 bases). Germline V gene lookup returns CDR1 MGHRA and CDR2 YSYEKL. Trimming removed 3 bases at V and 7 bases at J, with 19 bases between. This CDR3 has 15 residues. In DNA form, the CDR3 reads TGCGCCAGCAGCCAGACTTCAGCCTCTCGGGGGGAGCAGTACGTC. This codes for CASSQTSASRGEQYV.

The CDR3 loop is CASSSLSRAPNEQFF. The DNA of the CDR3 is TGTGCCAGCAGCTCTCTTAGCAGGGCCCCCAATGAGCAGTTCTTC. This chain uses TRBV11-2 with TRBJ2-1; TRBD1 might be the D (5 bases). V was cut by 4 bases and J by 6 bases, with 16 bases left in between. This CDR3 is 15 amino acids long. The germline V gene encodes CDR1 SGHAT and CDR2 FQNNGV.

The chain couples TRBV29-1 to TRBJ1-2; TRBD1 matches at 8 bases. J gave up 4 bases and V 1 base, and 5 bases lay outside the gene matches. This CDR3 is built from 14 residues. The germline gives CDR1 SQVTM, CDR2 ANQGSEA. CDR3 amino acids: CSVEAQGAGYGYTF. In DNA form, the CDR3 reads TGCAGCGTTGAAGCCCAGGGGGCTGGCTATGGCTACACCTTC.

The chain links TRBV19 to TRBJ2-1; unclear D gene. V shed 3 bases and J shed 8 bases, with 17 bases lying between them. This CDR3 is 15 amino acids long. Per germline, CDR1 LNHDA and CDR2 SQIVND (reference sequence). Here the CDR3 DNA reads TGTGCCAGTAGTATTCGGAACCCGTCGGGCGATGAGCAGTTCTTC. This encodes CASSIRNPSGDEQFF. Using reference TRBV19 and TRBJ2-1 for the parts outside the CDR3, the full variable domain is DGGITQSPKYLFRKEGQNVTLSCEQNLNHDAMYWYRQDPGQGLRLIYYSQIVNDFQKGDIAEGYSVSREKKESFPLTVTSAQKNPTAFYLCASSIRNPSGDEQFFGPGTRLTVL.

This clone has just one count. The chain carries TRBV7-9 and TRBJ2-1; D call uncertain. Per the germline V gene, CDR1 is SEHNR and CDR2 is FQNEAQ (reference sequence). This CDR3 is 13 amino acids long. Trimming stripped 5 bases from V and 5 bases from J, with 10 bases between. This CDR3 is CASSLTLDNEQFF. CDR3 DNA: TGTGCCAGCAGCCTTACGCTAGACAATGAGCAGTTCTTC.

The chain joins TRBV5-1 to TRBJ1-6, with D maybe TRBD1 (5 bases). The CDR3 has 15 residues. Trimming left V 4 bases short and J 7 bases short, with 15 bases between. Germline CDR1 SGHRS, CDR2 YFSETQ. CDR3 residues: CASSGTGGINSPLHF. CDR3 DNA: TGCGCCAGCAGCGGAACCGGGGGTATCAATTCACCCCTCCACTTT.

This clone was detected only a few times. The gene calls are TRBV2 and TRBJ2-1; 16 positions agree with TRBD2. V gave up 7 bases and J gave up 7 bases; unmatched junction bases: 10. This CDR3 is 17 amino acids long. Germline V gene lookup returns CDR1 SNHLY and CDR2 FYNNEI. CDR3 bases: TGTGCCAGCACCCGGGGGACTAGCGGGGGGGCACGAAATGAGCAGTTCTTC. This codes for CASTRGTSGGARNEQFF.

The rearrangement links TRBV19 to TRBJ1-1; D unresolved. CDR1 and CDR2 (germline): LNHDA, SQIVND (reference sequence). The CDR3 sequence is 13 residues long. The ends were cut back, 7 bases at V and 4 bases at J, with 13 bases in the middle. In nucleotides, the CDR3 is TGTGCCAGTACCTGGGGAAGTGGCACTGAAGCTTTCTTT. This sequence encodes CASTWGSGTEAFF.

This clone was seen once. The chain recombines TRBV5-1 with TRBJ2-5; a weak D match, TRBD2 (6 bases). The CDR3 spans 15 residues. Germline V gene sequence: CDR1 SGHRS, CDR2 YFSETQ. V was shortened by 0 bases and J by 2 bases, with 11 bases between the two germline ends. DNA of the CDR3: TGCGCCAGCAGCTTGGTTAGCGGAGGGCAAGAGACCCAGTACTTC. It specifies CASSLVSGGQETQYF. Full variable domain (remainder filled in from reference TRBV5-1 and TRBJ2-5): KAGVTQTPRYLIKTRGQQVTLSCSPISGHRSVSWYQQTPGQGLQFLFEYFSETQRNKGNFPGRFSGRQFSNSRSEMNVSTLELGDSALYLCASSLVSGGQETQYFGPGTRLLVL.

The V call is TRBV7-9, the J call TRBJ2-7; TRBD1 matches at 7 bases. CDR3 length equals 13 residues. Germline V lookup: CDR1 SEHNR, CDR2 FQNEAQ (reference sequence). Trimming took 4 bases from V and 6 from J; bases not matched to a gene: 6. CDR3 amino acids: CASSWRQGGEQYV. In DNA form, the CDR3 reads TGTGCCAGCAGCTGGCGACAGGGTGGCGAGCAGTACGTC.

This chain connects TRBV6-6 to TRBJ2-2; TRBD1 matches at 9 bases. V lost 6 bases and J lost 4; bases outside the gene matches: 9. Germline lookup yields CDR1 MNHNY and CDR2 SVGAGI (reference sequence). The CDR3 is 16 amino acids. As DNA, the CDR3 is TGTGCCAGCAGCCAGGGACAGGGAATTCCCACCGGGGAGCTGTTTTTT. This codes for CASSQGQGIPTGELFF.

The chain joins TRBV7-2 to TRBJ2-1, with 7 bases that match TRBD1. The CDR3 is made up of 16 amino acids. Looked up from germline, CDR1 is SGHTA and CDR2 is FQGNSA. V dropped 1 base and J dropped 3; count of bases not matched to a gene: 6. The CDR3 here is CASSLEPGGVYNEQFF. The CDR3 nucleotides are TGTGCCAGCAGCTTAGAACCAGGGGGAGTCTACAATGAGCAGTTCTTC.

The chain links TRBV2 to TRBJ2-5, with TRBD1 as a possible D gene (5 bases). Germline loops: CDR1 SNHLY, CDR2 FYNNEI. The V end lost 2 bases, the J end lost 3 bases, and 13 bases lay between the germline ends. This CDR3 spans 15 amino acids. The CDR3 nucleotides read TGTGCCAGCAGTGAATCCCGGACACCCGAAGAGACCCAGTACTTC. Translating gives CASSESRTPEETQYF.

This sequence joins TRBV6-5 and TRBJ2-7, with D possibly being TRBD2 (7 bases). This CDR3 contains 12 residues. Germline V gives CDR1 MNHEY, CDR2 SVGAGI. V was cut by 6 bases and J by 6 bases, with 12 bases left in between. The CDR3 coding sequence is TGTGCCAGCAGGAACAGGGAGGGCGAGCAGTACGTC. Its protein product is CASRNREGEQYV.